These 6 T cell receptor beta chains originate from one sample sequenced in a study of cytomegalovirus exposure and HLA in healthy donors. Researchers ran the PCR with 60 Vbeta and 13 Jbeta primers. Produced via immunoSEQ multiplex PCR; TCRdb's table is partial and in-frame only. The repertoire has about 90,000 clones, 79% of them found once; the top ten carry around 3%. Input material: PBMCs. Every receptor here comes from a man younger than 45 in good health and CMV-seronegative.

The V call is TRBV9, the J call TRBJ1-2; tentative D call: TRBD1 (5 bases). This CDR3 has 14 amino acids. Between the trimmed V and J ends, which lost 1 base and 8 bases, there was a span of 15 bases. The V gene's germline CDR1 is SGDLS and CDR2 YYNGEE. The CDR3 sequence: CASSVSSWGDGYTF. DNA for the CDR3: TGTGCCAGCAGCGTAAGCAGCTGGGGGGACGGCTACACCTTC.

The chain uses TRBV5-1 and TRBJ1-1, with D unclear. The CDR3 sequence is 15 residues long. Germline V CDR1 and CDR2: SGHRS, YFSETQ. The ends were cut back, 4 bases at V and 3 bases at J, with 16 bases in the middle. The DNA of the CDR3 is TGCGCCAGCAGCCTCTTGGGTCCGGGAGACACTGAAGCTTTCTTT. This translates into CASSLLGPGDTEAFF. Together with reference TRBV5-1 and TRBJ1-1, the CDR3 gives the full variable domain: KAGVTQTPRYLIKTRGQQVTLSCSPISGHRSVSWYQQTPGQGLQFLFEYFSETQRNKGNFPGRFSGRQFSNSRSEMNVSTLELGDSALYLCASSLLGPGDTEAFFGQGTRLTVV.

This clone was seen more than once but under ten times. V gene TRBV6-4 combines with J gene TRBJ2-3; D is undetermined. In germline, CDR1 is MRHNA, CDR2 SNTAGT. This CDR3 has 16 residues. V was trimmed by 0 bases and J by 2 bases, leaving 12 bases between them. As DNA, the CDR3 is TGTGCCAGCAGTGACTCATCGGTGGGCGACACAGATACGCAGTATTTT. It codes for CASSDSSVGDTDTQYF.

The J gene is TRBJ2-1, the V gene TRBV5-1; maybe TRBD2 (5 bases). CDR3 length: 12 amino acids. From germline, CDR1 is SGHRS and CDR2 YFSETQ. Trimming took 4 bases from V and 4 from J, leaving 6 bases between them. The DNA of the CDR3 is TGCGCCAGCAGCGGCGGGTACAATGAGCAGTTCTTC. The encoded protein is CASSGGYNEQFF.

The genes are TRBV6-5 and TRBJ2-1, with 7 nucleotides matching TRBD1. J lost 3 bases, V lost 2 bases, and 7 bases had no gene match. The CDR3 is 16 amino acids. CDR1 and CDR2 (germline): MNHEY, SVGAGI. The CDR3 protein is CASSYPWTGDYNEQFF. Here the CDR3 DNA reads TGTGCCAGCAGTTACCCCTGGACAGGAGACTACAATGAGCAGTTCTTC.

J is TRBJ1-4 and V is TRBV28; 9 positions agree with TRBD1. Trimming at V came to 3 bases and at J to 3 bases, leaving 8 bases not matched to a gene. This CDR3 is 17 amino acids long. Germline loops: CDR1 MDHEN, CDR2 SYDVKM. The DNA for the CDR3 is TGTGCCAGCAGTTTGTTCGGACAGGGGTTACCTAATGAAAAACTGTTTTTT. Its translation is CASSLFGQGLPNEKLFF.